The present T cell receptor beta chain was sequenced within a study of blood T cells in healthy people across ages. Study-wide results and caveats: Higher diversity, along with more naive CD4+ cells, distinguished long-lived donors from aged donors. From one million sequenced T cells, diversity estimates were lower bounds. Leaving the PBMCs unsorted stopped any conclusive comparison of naive versus antigen-experienced cells.

A second PCR of 7 to 11 cycles used a sample-barcoded 5' primer and a J-beta primer mix. TCRdb passed the 5' RACE reads through MiXCR, listing each CDR3 protein once. This table holds roughly 1,000,000 distinct CDR3 sequences, approximately 26% found once. With respect to this clonotype: The antigen is undetermined.

These data were likewise used in another study, on T cells of mothers and their children. That paper adds: Samples were obtained from a few healthy Caucasian mothers and their six children.

The clonotype comes from a girl aged 2-10 years in good health. The source material was blood.

CDR3 sequence (DNA): TGTGCCAGCAGCCAACCGCCAGCGGGAGAGGTTGAGCAGTTCTTC. Amino acids: CASSQPPAGEVEQFF. V usage is TRBV14 and J usage is TRBJ2-5; TRBD2 matches at 8 bases. With the DNA end fitting TRBJ2-1 better, the J assignment may be wrong. The germline V gene has CDR1 SGHDN and CDR2 FVKESK. The CDR3 has 15 residues.